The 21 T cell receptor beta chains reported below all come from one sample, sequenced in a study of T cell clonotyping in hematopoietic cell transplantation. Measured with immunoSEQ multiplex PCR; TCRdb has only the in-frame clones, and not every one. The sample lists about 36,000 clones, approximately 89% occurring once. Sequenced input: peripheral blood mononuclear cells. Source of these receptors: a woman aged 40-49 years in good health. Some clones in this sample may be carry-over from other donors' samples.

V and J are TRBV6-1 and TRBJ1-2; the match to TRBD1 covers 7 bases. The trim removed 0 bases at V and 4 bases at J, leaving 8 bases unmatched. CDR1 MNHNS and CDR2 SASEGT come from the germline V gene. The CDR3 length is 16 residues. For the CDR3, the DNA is TGTGCCAGCAGTGAAGCCTCGACAGGGCTCGGCTATGGCTACACCTTC. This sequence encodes CASSEASTGLGYGYTF.

Here the CDR3 reads CASSLGSGSGDTQYF. In DNA, the CDR3 is TGTGCCAGCAGCTTAGGTTCCGGGAGCGGAGATACGCAGTATTTT. The rearrangement uses TRBV11-3 and TRBJ2-3; a possible D gene is TRBD2 (6 bases). V was cut by 1 base and J by 5 bases, with 13 bases left in between. The CDR3 runs to 15 residues. Per the germline V gene, CDR1 is SGHNT and CDR2 is YENEEA.

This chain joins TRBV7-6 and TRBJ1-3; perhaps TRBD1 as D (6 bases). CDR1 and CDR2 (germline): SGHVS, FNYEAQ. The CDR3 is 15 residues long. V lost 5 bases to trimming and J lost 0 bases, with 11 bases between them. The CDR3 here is CASSEQGFSGNTIYF. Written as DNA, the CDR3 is TGTGCCAGCAGCGAGCAGGGGTTCTCTGGAAACACCATATATTTT.

The CDR3 DNA reads as TGCGCCAGCAGCCCAGTGGGTAGCGGGAGAGTTGGGACCTACGAGCAGTACTTC. Its translation: CASSPVGSGRVGTYEQYF. The chain combines TRBV5-1 with TRBJ2-7; 9 nucleotides align to TRBD2. The V gene end was trimmed by 4 bases and the J gene end by 2 bases; junction bases not matched to a gene: 16. Germline CDR1 and CDR2: SGHRS and YFSETQ. The CDR3 loop spans 18 amino acids.

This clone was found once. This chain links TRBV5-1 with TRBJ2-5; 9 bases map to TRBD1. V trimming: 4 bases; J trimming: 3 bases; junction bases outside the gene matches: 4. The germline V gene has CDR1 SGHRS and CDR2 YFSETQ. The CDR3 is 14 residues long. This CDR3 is CASSMGQGEETQYF. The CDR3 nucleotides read TGCGCCAGCAGCATGGGACAGGGCGAAGAGACCCAGTACTTC.

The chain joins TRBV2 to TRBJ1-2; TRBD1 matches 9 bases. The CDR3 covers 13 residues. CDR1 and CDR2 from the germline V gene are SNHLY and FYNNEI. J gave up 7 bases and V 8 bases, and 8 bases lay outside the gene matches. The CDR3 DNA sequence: TGTGCCAGCGTAAGGGACAGGGTGTTTGGCTACACCTTC. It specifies CASVRDRVFGYTF.

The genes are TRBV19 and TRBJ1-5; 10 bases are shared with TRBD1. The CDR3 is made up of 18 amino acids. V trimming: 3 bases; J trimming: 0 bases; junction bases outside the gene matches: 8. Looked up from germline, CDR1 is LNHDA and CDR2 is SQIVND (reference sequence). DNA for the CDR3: TGTGCCAGTAGTATCCCGACAGGGGGCCTTTTTAGCAATCAGCCCCAGCATTTT. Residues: CASSIPTGGLFSNQPQHF.

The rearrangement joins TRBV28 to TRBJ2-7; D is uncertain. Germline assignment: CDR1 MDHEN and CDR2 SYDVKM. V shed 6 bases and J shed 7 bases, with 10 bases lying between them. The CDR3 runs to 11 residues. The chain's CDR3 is CASRSPREQYF. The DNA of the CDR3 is TGTGCCAGCAGATCCCCTCGGGAGCAGTACTTC.

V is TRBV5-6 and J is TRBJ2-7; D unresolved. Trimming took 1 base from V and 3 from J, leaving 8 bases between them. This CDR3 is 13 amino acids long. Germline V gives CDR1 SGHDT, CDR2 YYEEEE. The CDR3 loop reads CASSLPPGYEQYF. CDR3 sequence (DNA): TGTGCCAGCAGCTTGCCTCCGGGCTACGAGCAGTACTTC.

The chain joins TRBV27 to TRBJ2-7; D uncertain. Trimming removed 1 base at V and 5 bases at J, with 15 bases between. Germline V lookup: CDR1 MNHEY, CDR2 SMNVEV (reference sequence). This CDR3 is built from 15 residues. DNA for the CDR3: TGTGCCAGCAGTTTATATGATGACACGGGTGACGAGCAGTACTTC. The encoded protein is CASSLYDDTGDEQYF.

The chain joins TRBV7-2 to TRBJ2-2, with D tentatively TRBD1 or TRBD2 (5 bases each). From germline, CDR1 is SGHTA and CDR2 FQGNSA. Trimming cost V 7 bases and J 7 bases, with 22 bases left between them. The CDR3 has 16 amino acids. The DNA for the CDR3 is TGTGCCAGCACCATAGCGATGGGCAGGGCGAACGGGGAGCTGTTTTTT. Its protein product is CASTIAMGRANGELFF.

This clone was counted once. The CDR3: CASTRFDEQFF. CDR3 sequence (DNA): TGTGCCAGCACCCGGTTTGATGAGCAGTTCTTC. The rearrangement joins TRBV27 to TRBJ2-1; D not certain. The germline V gene encodes CDR1 MNHEY and CDR2 SMNVEV (reference sequence). Trimming removed 7 bases at V and 8 bases at J, with 9 bases between. The CDR3 extends over 11 amino acids.

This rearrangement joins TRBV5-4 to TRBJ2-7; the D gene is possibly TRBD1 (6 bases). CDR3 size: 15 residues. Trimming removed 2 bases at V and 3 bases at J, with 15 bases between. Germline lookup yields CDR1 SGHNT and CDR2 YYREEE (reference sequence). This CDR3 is CASSFYRDNLYEQYF. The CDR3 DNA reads TGTGCCAGCAGCTTTTACCGGGACAACCTCTACGAGCAGTACTTC.

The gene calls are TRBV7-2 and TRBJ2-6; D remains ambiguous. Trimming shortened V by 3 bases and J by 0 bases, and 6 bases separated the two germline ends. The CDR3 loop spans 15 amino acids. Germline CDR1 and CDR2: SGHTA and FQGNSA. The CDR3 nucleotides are TGTGCCAGCAGCTTCGGAAACTCTGGGGCCAACGTCCTGACTTTC. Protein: CASSFGNSGANVLTF.

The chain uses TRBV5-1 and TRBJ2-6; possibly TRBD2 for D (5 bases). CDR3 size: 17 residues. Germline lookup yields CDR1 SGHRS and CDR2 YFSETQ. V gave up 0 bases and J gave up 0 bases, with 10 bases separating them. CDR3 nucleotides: TGCGCCAGCAGCTTGGGAGGGATGGTCTCTGGGGCCAACGTCCTGACTTTC. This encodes CASSLGGMVSGANVLTF. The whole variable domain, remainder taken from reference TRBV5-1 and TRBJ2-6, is KAGVTQTPRYLIKTRGQQVTLSCSPISGHRSVSWYQQTPGQGLQFLFEYFSETQRNKGNFPGRFSGRQFSNSRSEMNVSTLELGDSALYLCASSLGGMVSGANVLTFGAGSRLTVL.

CDR3 in amino acids: CAWSANPGQYTEAFF. The DNA of the CDR3 is TGTGCCTGGAGTGCAAACCCGGGACAGTACACTGAAGCTTTCTTT. This chain joins TRBV30 and TRBJ1-1, with 7 bases identical to TRBD1. V lost 1 base to trimming and J lost 3 bases; unmatched junction nucleotides: 8. The CDR3 runs 15 residues. Germline lookup yields CDR1 GTSNPN and CDR2 SVGIG (reference sequence).

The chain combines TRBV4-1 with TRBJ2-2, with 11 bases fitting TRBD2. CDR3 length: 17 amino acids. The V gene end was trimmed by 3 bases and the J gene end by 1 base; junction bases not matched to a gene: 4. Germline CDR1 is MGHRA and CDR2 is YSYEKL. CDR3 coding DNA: TGCGCCAGCAGCCAGGGACTAGCGGAGAGGAACACCGGGGAGCTGTTTTTT. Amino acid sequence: CASSQGLAERNTGELFF.

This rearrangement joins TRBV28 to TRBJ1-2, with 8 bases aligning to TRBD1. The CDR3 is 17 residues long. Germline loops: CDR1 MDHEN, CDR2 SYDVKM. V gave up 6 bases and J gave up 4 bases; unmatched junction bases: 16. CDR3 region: CASSPGQGGEGIYGYTF. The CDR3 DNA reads TGTGCCAGCAGCCCTGGACAGGGAGGAGAGGGGATCTATGGCTACACCTTC.

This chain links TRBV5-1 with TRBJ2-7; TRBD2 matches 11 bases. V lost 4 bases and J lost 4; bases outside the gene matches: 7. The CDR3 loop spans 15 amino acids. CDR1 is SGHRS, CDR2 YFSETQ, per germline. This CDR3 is CASSRGTSGKYEQYF. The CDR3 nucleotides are TGCGCCAGCAGCAGGGGGACTAGCGGAAAATACGAGCAGTACTTC.

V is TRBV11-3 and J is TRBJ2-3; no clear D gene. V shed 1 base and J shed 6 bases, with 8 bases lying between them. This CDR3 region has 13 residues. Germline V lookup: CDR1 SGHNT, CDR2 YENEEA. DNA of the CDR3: TGTGCCAGCAGCTTAGGGGAAAAGGATACGCAGTATTTT. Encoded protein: CASSLGEKDTQYF. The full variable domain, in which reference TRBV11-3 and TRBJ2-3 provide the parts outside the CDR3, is EAGVVQSPRYKIIEKKQPVAFWCNPISGHNTLYWYLQNLGQGPELLIRYENEEAVDDSQLPKDRFSAERLKGVDSTLKIQPAELGDSAVYLCASSLGEKDTQYFGPGTRLTVL.

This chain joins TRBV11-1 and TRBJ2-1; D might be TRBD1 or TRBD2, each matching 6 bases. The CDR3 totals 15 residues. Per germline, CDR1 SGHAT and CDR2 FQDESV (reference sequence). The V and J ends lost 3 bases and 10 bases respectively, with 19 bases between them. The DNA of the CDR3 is TGTGCCAGCAGCTTTCGGAGGGCAGGGGCTCAGGAGCAGTTCTTC. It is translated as CASSFRRAGAQEQFF.